This TCR beta chain was captured by sequencing in a study of T cell repertoires in cytomegalovirus infection. This clonotype was counted only a few times. Its antigen is unknown. J lost 1 base, V lost 7 bases, and 11 bases had no gene match. Germline V gene lookup returns CDR1 MNHNS and CDR2 SASEGT. The CDR3 sequence is 16 residues long. Using its own MiXCR run on the reads, TCRdb lists one record per CDR3 protein. This table has over 250,000 distinct CDR3 sequences, roughly 21% appearing once. This TCR was recovered from a human donor in good health (CMV status not recorded). Some clones in this sample may be carry-over from other donors' samples. The chain links TRBV6-1 to TRBJ2-7; the match to TRBD2 covers 9 bases. The sequenced sample was cultured PBMCs, obtained from culture after CMV antigen stimulation. CDR3 in DNA: TGTGCCAGCAACGAAGCGGGAGGAGGGAGGTCCTACGAGCAGTACGTC. It specifies CASNEAGGGRSYEQYV.